These T cell receptor beta chains were read from a single sample in a study of blood T cell repertoires in COVID-19. TCRdb's table, derived via immunoSEQ multiplex PCR, lists solely in-frame clones and lacks some. The sample holds fewer than 300,000 clones, about 89% seen once. Source material: peripheral blood. The source is a man aged 35 to 55 who had recovered from COVID-19. The CDR3 runs from the conserved cysteine through the conserved F or W. A D gene is named only where the DNA matches it firmly. Expanded clones get a size class; other rows say once, few or many, or leave the size out.

d_call	clone_size	j_call	v_call	cdr3_aa	cdr3_nt
NA	NA	TRBJ1-5	TRBV6-2/TRBV6-3	CASSYATALLNQPQHF	TGTGCCAGCAGTTACGCGACAGCACTACTGAATCAGCCCCAGCATTTT
TRBD2	NA	TRBJ2-3	TRBV9	CASSSRTSGSGTDTQYF	TGTGCCAGCAGCTCTCGGACTAGCGGGAGTGGAACAGATACGCAGTATTTT
TRBD1	NA	TRBJ1-6	TRBV19	CASRPTGVGPNSPLHF	TGTGCCAGTAGACCGACAGGGGTGGGACCCAATTCACCCCTCCACTTT
NA	NA	TRBJ2-7	TRBV7-2	CASSFGGGRLGEQYF	TGTGCCAGCAGCTTTGGGGGGGGCCGATTAGGCGAGCAGTACTTC
TRBD1	NA	TRBJ1-2	TRBV9	CASSVGDRGYYGYTF	TGTGCCAGCAGCGTAGGGGACAGGGGCTACTATGGCTACACCTTC
TRBD2	once	TRBJ2-1	TRBV15	CATSSLTPGLAGVDEQFF	TGTGCCACCAGCAGTCTCACTCCGGGACTAGCGGGAGTAGATGAGCAGTTCTTC
NA	NA	TRBJ2-7	TRBV7-6	CASSGNERGLAGTNSYEQYF	TGTGCCAGCAGCGGTAACGAGAGGGGGCTAGCGGGTACTAACTCCTACGAGCAGTACTTC
TRBD1	NA	TRBJ2-5	TRBV19	CASSSGTGRQETQYF	TGTGCCAGTAGCTCAGGGACAGGACGGCAAGAGACCCAGTACTTC
NA	NA	TRBJ1-1	TRBV25-1	CASHPLGMNTEAFF	TGTGCCAGCCACCCACTAGGGATGAACACTGAAGCTTTCTTT
NA	few	TRBJ1-5	TRBV7-9	CASSFSPTSVGNQPQHF	TGTGCCAGCAGCTTCAGTCCGACTAGCGTTGGCAATCAGCCCCAGCATTTT
TRBD1	NA	TRBJ1-2	TRBV5-6	CASSPGGGSYTF	TGTGCCAGCAGCCCAGGGGGCGGTAGCTACACCTTC
TRBD1	NA	TRBJ2-7	TRBV3-1/TRBV3-2	CASSLRDRVEYEQYF	TGTGCCAGCAGTCTCCGGGACAGGGTAGAGTACGAGCAGTACTTC
NA	NA	TRBJ1-2	TRBV5-4	CASSLEDQGPVTF	TGTGCCAGCAGCTTGGAGGACCAGGGCCCTGTGACCTTC
TRBD2	NA	TRBJ2-5	TRBV7-2	CASSDGGLGLFETQYF	TGTGCCAGCAGCGACGGTGGACTAGGTCTTTTTGAGACCCAGTACTTC
TRBD2	NA	TRBJ2-1	TRBV9	CASSARLAGGAQEQFF	TGTGCCAGCAGCGCCAGACTAGCGGGAGGGGCCCAGGAGCAGTTCTTC
NA	NA	TRBJ2-5	TRBV5-1	CASSLQGYQETQYF	TGCGCCAGCAGCTTGCAGGGCTACCAAGAGACCCAGTACTTC
NA	NA	TRBJ1-2	TRBV14	CASSRDIWSGYTF	TGTGCCAGCAGCCGAGACATCTGGAGCGGCTACACCTTC
TRBD1	NA	TRBJ2-1	TRBV5-4	CASSSRDRPYNEQFF	TGTGCCAGCAGCTCCCGGGACAGGCCTTACAATGAGCAGTTCTTC
TRBD2	NA	TRBJ2-7	TRBV14	CASSQDGLAGGSYEQYF	TGTGCCAGCAGCCAAGATGGGCTAGCGGGGGGCTCCTACGAGCAGTACTTC
NA	NA	TRBJ1-3	TRBV4-3	CASSQDLRGGGGNTIYF	TGCGCCAGCAGCCAAGATTTACGGGGAGGGGGTGGAAACACCATATATTTT
TRBD2	NA	TRBJ2-7	TRBV6-2/TRBV6-3	CASSYGGLAGFEQYF	TGTGCCAGCAGTTACGGGGGACTAGCGGGATTCGAGCAGTACTTC
TRBD1	NA	TRBJ1-2	TRBV11-2	CASSPITGTGGINYGYTF	TGTGCCAGCAGCCCTATAACCGGGACAGGGGGAATCAACTATGGCTACACCTTC
NA	NA	TRBJ2-3	TRBV10-3	CAISTGMGDTQYF	TGTGCCATCTCGACGGGTATGGGAGATACGCAGTATTTT
TRBD1	NA	TRBJ2-2	TRBV15	CATSRDDGQGFAGELFF	TGTGCCACCAGCAGAGATGACGGACAGGGGTTCGCCGGGGAGCTGTTTTTT
TRBD1	NA	TRBJ2-2	TRBV7-6	CASSPGTGGSTGELFF	TGTGCCAGCAGCCCGGGGACAGGGGGGAGTACCGGGGAGCTGTTTTTT
NA	NA	TRBJ2-5	TRBV20-1	CSASSDSNTLETQYF	TGCAGTGCTAGTAGTGACTCAAACACGTTAGAGACCCAGTACTTC
NA	NA	TRBJ2-5	TRBV6-5	CASSPMSQRQETQYF	TGTGCCAGCAGCCCAATGAGCCAGCGACAAGAGACCCAGTACTTC
TRBD2	NA	TRBJ2-2	TRBV13	CASSPQRGGLTGELFF	TGTGCCAGCAGCCCGCAGCGGGGGGGCTTAACCGGGGAGCTGTTTTTT
TRBD1	NA	TRBJ1-4	TRBV7-2	CASSVQQGRTISREKLFF	TGTGCCAGCAGCGTTCAACAGGGGCGGACGATCTCGAGAGAAAAACTGTTTTTT
NA	NA	TRBJ1-1	TRBV19	CASNRPQASTTEAFF	TGTGCCAGTAACCGACCCCAGGCAAGCACCACTGAAGCTTTCTTT
NA	NA	TRBJ2-7	TRBV5-8	CASSLWAGDYEQYF	TGTGCCAGCAGCTTGTGGGCAGGGGACTACGAGCAGTACTTC
NA	NA	TRBJ1-6	TRBV10-3	CAISERGSSPLHF	TGTGCCATCAGTGAGAGGGGCAGCTCACCCCTCCACTTT
TRBD1	once	TRBJ1-2	TRBV5-1	CASSLLQGAGGYTF	TGCGCCAGCAGCTTGCTACAGGGGGCAGGAGGCTACACCTTC
TRBD2	few	TRBJ2-7	TRBV10-3	CAISDGGRVYEQYF	TGTGCCATCAGTGATGGCGGGAGGGTATACGAGCAGTACTTC
TRBD2	NA	TRBJ2-1	TRBV24-1	CATGTSGLSYNEQFF	TGTGCCACCGGGACTAGCGGGCTTTCCTACAATGAGCAGTTCTTC
NA	NA	TRBJ2-3	TRBV14	CASSQEMTLAWADTQYF	TGTGCCAGCAGCCAAGAAATGACTCTTGCATGGGCAGATACGCAGTATTTT
NA	NA	TRBJ1-3	TRBV19	CASSILGNTIYF	TGTGCCAGTAGTATACTCGGAAACACCATATATTTT
NA	NA	TRBJ1-1	TRBV9	CASSAPQGRVGNTEAFF	TGTGCCAGCAGCGCGCCGCAGGGGCGGGTAGGAAACACTGAAGCTTTCTTT
TRBD2	NA	TRBJ2-7	TRBV10-3	CATTGAGLAGHEQYF	TGTGCCACCACAGGTGCAGGACTAGCGGGACACGAGCAGTACTTC
NA	NA	TRBJ1-1	TRBV12-5	CASGLGTAVTEAFF	TGTGCTAGTGGTTTGGGGACAGCAGTCACTGAAGCTTTCTTT
TRBD1	NA	TRBJ2-1	TRBV19	CASSIRGRGPSYNEQFF	TGTGCCAGTAGTATAAGGGGCAGGGGGCCCTCCTACAATGAGCAGTTCTTC
NA	NA	TRBJ1-2	TRBV15	CATSPQEVNYGYTF	TGTGCCACCAGCCCACAGGAAGTTAACTATGGCTACACCTTC
TRBD1	NA	TRBJ2-7	TRBV12-3/TRBV12-4	CASRDRGSYEQYF	TGTGCCAGCAGGGACAGGGGCTCCTACGAGCAGTACTTC
NA	NA	TRBJ2-7	TRBV18	CASSPAGERTYEQYF	TGTGCCAGCTCACCTGCAGGGGAAAGGACCTACGAGCAGTACTTC
TRBD2	NA	TRBJ2-2	TRBV3-1/TRBV3-2	CASSQGILGLAGDTGELFF	TGTGCCAGCAGCCAAGGAATACTTGGACTAGCGGGGGACACCGGGGAGCTGTTTTTT
TRBD1	NA	TRBJ2-7	TRBV27	CASHGQGSYEQYF	TGTGCCAGCCACGGACAGGGCTCCTACGAGCAGTACTTC
NA	once	TRBJ2-7	TRBV7-2	CASSLGPLKSSYEQYF	TGTGCCAGCAGCTTGGGCCCTCTAAAGAGCTCCTACGAGCAGTACTTC
NA	NA	TRBJ2-1	TRBV18	CASSPGFPAGRVNEQFF	TGTGCCAGCTCACCAGGTTTTCCGGCCGGCCGGGTCAATGAGCAGTTCTTC
TRBD1	NA	TRBJ1-2	TRBV5-4	CASSSGQGARGYTF	TGTGCCAGCAGCTCTGGACAGGGGGCTCGGGGCTACACCTTC